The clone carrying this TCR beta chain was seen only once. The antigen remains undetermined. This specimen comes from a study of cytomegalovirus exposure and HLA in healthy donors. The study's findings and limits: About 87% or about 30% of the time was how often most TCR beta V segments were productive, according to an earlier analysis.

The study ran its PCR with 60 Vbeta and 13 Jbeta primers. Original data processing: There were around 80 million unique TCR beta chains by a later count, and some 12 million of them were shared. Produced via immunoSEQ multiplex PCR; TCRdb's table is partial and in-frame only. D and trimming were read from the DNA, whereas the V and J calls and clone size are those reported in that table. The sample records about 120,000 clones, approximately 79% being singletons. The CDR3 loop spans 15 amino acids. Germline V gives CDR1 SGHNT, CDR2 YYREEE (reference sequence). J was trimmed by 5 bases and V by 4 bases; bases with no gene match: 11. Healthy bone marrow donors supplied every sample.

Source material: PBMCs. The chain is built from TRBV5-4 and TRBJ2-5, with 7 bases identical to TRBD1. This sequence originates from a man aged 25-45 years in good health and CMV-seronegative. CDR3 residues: CASSAQGGAVETQYF. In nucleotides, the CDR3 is TGTGCCAGCAGCGCCCAAGGGGGCGCGGTGGAGACCCAGTACTTC.